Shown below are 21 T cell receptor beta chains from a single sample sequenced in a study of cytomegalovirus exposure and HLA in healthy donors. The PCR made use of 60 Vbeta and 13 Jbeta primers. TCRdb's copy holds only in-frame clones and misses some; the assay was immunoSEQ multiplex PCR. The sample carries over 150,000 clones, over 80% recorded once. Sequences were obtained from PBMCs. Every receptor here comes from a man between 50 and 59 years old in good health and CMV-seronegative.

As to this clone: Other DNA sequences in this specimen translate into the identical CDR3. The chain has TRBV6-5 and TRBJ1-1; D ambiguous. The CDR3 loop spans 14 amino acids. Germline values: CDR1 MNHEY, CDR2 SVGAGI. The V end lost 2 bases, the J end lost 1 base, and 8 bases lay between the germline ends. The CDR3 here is CASSYGRQNTEAFF. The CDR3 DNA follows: TGTGCCAGCAGTTACGGCAGACAGAACACTGAAGCTTTCTTT.

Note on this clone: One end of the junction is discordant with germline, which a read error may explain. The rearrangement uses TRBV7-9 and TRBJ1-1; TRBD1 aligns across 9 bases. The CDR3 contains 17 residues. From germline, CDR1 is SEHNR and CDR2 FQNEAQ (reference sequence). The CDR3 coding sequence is TGTGTCAGCAGCTTATCTACCTCCGGGACAGGGCGCACTGAAGCTTTCTTT. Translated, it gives CVSSLSTSGTGRTEAFF. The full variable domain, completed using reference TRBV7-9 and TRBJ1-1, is DTGVSQNPRHKITKRGQNVTFRCDPISEHNRLYWYRQTLGQGPEFLTYFQNEAQLEKSRLLSDRFSAERPKGSFSTLEIQRTEQGDSAMYLCVSSLSTSGTGRTEAFFGQGTRLTVV.

CDR3 DNA sequence: TGTGCTAGTGCCAATAGCGGGGAAGAGACCCAGTACTTC. Encoded protein: CASANSGEETQYF. The chain carries TRBV12-5 and TRBJ2-5; 8 positions match TRBD2. Germline values: CDR1 LGHNT, CDR2 FRNRAP. The ends lost 7 bases at V and 3 bases at J; junction bases unmatched: 4. This CDR3 comprises 13 residues.

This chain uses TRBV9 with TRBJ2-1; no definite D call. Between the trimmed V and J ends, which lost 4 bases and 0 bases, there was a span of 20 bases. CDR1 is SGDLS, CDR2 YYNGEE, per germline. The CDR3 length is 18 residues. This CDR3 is CASSPEARIENSYNEQFF. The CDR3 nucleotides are TGTGCCAGCAGCCCCGAGGCTAGAATTGAGAACTCCTACAATGAGCAGTTCTTC. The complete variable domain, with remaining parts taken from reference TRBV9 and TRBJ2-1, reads DSGVTQTPKHLITATGQRVTLRCSPRSGDLSVYWYQQSLDQGLQFLIQYYNGEERAKGNILERFSAQQFPDLHSELNLSSLELGDSALYFCASSPEARIENSYNEQFFGPGTRLTVL.

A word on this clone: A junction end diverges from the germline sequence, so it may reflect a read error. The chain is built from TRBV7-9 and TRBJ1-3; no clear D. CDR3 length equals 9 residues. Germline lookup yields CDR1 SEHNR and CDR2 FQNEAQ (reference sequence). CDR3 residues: CASPEGGHF. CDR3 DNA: TGTGCCAGCCCCGAGGGAGGGCATTTT.

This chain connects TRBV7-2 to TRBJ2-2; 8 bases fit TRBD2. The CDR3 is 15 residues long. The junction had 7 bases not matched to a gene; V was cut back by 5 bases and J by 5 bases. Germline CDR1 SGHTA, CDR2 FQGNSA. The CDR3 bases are TGTGCCAGCAGCCAGGGCGGGGGGAGGACCGGGGAGCTGTTTTTT. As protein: CASSQGGGRTGELFF.

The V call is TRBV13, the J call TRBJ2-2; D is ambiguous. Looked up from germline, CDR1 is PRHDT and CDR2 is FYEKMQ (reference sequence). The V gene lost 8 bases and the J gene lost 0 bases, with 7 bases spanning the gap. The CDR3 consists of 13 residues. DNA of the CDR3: TGTGCCAGCTCCCAGACGAACACCGGGGAGCTGTTTTTT. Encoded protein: CASSQTNTGELFF.

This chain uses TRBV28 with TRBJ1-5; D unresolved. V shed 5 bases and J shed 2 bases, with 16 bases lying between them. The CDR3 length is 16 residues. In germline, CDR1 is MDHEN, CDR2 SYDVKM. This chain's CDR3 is CASSPSRRGGNQPQHF. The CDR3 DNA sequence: TGTGCCAGCAGTCCCTCGCGGCGAGGTGGCAATCAGCCCCAGCATTTT.

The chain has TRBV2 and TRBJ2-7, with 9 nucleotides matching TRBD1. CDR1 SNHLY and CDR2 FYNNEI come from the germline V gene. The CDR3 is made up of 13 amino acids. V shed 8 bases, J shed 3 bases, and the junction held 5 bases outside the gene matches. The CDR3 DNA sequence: TGTGCCAGCGGACAGGGGCGAGGCTACGAGCAGTACTTC. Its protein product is CASGQGRGYEQYF.

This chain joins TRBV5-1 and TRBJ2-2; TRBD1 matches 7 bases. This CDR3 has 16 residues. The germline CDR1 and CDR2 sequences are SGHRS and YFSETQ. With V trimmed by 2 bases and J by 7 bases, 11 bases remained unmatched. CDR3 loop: CASSFGVTGIVGELFF. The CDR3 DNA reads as TGCGCCAGCAGCTTTGGTGTGACAGGGATCGTCGGGGAGCTGTTTTTT.

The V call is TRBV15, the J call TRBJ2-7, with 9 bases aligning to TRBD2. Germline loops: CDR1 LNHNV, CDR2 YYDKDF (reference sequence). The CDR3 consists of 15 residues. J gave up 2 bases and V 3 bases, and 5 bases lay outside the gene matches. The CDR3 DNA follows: TGTGCCACCAGCAGGTCTATAGCGGGGGCCTACGAGCAGTACTTC. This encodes CATSRSIAGAYEQYF.

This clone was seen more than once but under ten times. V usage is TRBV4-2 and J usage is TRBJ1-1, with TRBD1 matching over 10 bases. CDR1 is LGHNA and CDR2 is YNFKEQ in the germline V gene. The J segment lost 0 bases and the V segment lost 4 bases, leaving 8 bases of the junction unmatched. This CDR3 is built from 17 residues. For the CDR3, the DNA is TGTGCCAGCAGCCGGACGGGACAGGGGTTCATGAACACTGAAGCTTTCTTT. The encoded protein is CASSRTGQGFMNTEAFF.

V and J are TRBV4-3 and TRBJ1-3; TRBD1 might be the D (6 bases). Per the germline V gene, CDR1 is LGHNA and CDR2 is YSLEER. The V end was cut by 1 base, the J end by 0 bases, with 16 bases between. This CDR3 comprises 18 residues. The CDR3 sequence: CASSQVVMQGSSGNTIYF. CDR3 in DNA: TGCGCCAGCAGCCAAGTGGTAATGCAGGGGAGCTCTGGAAACACCATATATTTT.

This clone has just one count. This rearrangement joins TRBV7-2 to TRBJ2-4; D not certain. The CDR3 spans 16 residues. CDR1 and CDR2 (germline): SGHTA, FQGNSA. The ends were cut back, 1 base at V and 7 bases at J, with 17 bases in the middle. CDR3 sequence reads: CASSLGSPMPQNIQYF. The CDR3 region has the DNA TGTGCCAGCAGCTTAGGGTCTCCAATGCCGCAGAACATTCAGTACTTC.

The CDR3 nucleotides read TGTGCCAGCAGCGAAAGACAGGTCCCCTACGAGCAGTACTTC. This encodes CASSERQVPYEQYF. The rearrangement links TRBV28 to TRBJ2-7; TRBD1 might be the D (6 bases). With 6 bases removed from V and 2 bases from J, the gap between germline ends came to 14 bases. The CDR3 extends over 14 amino acids. Germline V lookup: CDR1 MDHEN, CDR2 SYDVKM. Variable domain in full (rest from reference TRBV28 and TRBJ2-7): DVKVTQSSRYLVKRTGEKVFLECVQDMDHENMFWYRQDPGLGLRLIYFSYDVKMKEKGDIPEGYSVSREKKERFSLILESASTNQTSMYLCASSERQVPYEQYFGPGTRLTVT.

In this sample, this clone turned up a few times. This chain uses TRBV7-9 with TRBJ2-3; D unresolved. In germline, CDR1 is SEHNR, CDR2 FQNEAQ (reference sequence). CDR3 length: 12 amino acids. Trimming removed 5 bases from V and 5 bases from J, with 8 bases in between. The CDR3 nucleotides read TGTGCCAGCAGCCCGTCGGGAGATACGCAGTATTTT. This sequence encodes CASSPSGDTQYF.

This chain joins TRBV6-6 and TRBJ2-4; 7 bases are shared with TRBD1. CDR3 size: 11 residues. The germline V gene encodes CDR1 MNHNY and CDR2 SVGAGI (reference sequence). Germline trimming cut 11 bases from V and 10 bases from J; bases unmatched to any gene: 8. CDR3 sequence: CAAGTAMIQYF. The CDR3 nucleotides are TGTGCCGCCGGGACAGCAATGATTCAGTACTTC.

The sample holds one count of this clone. CDR3 DNA: TGTGCCAGCAGCTCGAGTCAGGGGGACCTTGGGGGGCCCCAGCATTTT. Protein: CASSSSQGDLGGPQHF. The chain uses TRBV7-8 and TRBJ1-5; 7 nucleotides match TRBD1. Germline assignment: CDR1 SGHVS and CDR2 FQNEAQ. With 4 bases clipped from V and 9 bases from J, the junction kept 15 bases outside the gene matches. The CDR3 runs 16 residues.

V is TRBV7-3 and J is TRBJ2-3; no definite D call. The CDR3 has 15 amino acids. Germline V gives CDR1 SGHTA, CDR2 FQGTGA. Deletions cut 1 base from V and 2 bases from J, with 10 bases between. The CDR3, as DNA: TGTGCCAGCAGCTTAAGCGGCCTCGACACAGATACGCAGTATTTT. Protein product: CASSLSGLDTDTQYF. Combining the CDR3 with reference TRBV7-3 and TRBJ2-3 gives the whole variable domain GAGVSQTPSNKVTEKGKYVELRCDPISGHTALYWYRQSLGQGPEFLIYFQGTGAADDSGLPNDRFFAVRPEGSVSTLKIQRTERGDSAVYLCASSLSGLDTDTQYFGPGTRLTVL.

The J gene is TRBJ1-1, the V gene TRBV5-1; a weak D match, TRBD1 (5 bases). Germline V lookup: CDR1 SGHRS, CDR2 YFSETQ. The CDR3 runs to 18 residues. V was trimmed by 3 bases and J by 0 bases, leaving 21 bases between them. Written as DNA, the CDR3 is TGCGCCAGCAGCTACGATCCTCAGGGTAATGGGCTGAACACTGAAGCTTTCTTT. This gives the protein CASSYDPQGNGLNTEAFF.

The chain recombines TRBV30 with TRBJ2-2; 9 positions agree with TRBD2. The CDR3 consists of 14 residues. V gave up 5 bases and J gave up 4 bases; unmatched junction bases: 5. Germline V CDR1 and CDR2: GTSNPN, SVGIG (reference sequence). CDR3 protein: CAWASGIFTGELFF. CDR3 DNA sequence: TGTGCCTGGGCTAGCGGGATATTCACCGGGGAGCTGTTTTTT.